This entry concerns a single T cell receptor (beta chain). These data are taken from a study of control samples from healthy donors and cancer patients. Method: immunoSEQ multiplex PCR; TCRdb's copy keeps in-frame clones and lacks some. The table lists roughly 80,000 clones, just under 90% of them singletons, with 5.5% in the top ten. The CDR3 covers 14 residues. Germline CDR1 SEHNR, CDR2 FQNEAQ (reference sequence). After removal of 5 bases from V and 2 bases from J, the junction contained 5 bases not matched to a gene. Specimen: blood. The receptor was derived from a man aged 50 to 59 in good health. This chain connects TRBV7-9 to TRBJ2-5; 7 nucleotides match TRBD2. CDR3 residues: CASSLGGVQETQYF. The CDR3 DNA reads as TGTGCCAGCAGCCTGGGGGGGGTACAAGAGACCCAGTACTTC.